The T cell receptor beta chain described here comes from a study of CD8 T cells in Susac syndrome. Overall study results and limits: Clonal expansion was not seen in any Susac syndrome CD4+ T cell repertoire.

The RNA, about 0.45 to 1 ug, was put through reverse transcription using random hexamers. TCR beta CDR3 was amplified by immunoSEQ covering 54 Vbeta and 13 Jbeta. MiXCR, run by TCRdb on the immunoSEQ multiplex PCR reads, gives a single entry per CDR3 protein. The sample carries about 210,000 distinct CDR3 sequences, less than 95% recorded once. Details on this clonotype: Its antigen remains unidentified.

From blood CD8+ and CD4+ T cells, TCR beta sequences were generated. With 1 base removed from V and 6 bases from J, the gap between germline ends came to 5 bases. This CDR3 has 12 residues. Germline CDR1 and CDR2: LGHNT and FRNRAP. The gene calls are TRBV12-5 and TRBJ2-3, with D unclear. The sample was CD4+ T cells from PBMCs. The sequence came from a human donor with Susac syndrome. CDR3 loop: CASGLDYDTQYF. CDR3 nucleotide sequence: TGTGCTAGTGGTTTGGATTACGATACGCAGTATTTT.